The T cell receptor (beta chain) under discussion was sequenced for a study of blood T cell repertoires in COVID-19. CDR3 size: 15 residues. V lost 8 bases to trimming and J lost 5 bases, with 16 bases between them. Germline V gene lookup returns CDR1 LNHDA and CDR2 SQIVND (reference sequence). Generated by immunoSEQ multiplex PCR, the TCRdb table keeps only in-frame clones and is missing some. The table records about 170,000 clones, about 85% of them present only once. The TCR originated in a man aged 55 to 70 who had recovered from COVID-19. Sequencing used peripheral blood. The chain carries TRBV19 and TRBJ1-6; no firm D call. The CDR3 nucleotides are TGTGCCAGTGGTCGGGGAGGAGGAGATAATTCACCCCTCCACTTT. Its translation is CASGRGGGDNSPLHF.